Listed below are T cell receptor beta chains from one sample, sequenced in a study of OX40 agonist ivuxolimab in advanced cancers. Sequenced by immunoSEQ multiplex PCR; TCRdb stores in-frame clones only, minus some. The table includes approximately 70,000 clones, roughly nine tenths detected once. The input for sequencing was CD4+ or CD8+ T cells sorted from blood, taken in a trial of the OX40 agonist ivuxolimab. The receptors were gathered from an adult with an advanced solid tumor such as melanoma, head and neck, liver or kidney cancer. The CDR3 runs from the conserved cysteine through the conserved F or W. The D gene is left open where the match is weak. The size of a clone is reported for some rows only, either as once, few or many, or as a class for expanded clones.

cdr3_nt	cdr3_aa	v_call	clone_size	d_call	cdr3_length	j_call
TGTGCCAGCAGCTTATTCTGGACCGGAGGAGTTGAAAAACTGTTTTTT	CASSLFWTGGVEKLFF	TRBV7-9	.	.	16	TRBJ1-4
TGTGCCAGCAGCTTAGGGCAGGCCAACTACGAGCAGTACTTC	CASSLGQANYEQYF	TRBV7-6	.	.	14	TRBJ2-7
TGCGCCAGCAGCTTACAGGCCGGGACTAGCGGGTTGTATGAGCAGTTCTTC	CASSLQAGTSGLYEQFF	TRBV5-1	.	TRBD2	17	TRBJ2-1
TGTGCCAGCTCATCCGGAAACACCATATATTTT	CASSSGNTIYF	TRBV18	.	.	11	TRBJ1-3
TGTGCCAGCAGCTTAGGCGCAAATGAGCAGTTCTTC	CASSLGANEQFF	TRBV11-3	.	.	12	TRBJ2-1
TGTGCCAGCACGGTCGGGAAGTCACCCCTCCACTTT	CASTVGKSPLHF	TRBV28	.	.	12	TRBJ1-6
TGTGCCTGCCAAAACCCCAACAGGGGTGGGAAGGATACGCAGTATTTT	CACQNPNRGGKDTQYF	TRBV30	.	TRBD1	16	TRBJ2-3
TGTGCCAGCAGAGGGGAGTTAGGGACAGCTAACTATGGCTACACCTTC	CASRGELGTANYGYTF	TRBV28	.	TRBD1	16	TRBJ1-2
TGTGCCAGTAGTGGGGCGGGACGGAACAATGAGCAGTTCTTC	CASSGAGRNNEQFF	TRBV19	.	.	14	TRBJ2-1
TGCGCCAGCAGACCCACAGGGGATGGTGAAGCTTTCTTT	CASRPTGDGEAFF	TRBV23-1	.	TRBD1	13	TRBJ1-1
TGTGCCATCATGAGGACAGGGGACTATGGCTACACCTTC	CAIMRTGDYGYTF	TRBV10-3	few	TRBD1	13	TRBJ1-2
TGTGCCAGCAGCTTCCAGGAAAACATTCAGTACTTC	CASSFQENIQYF	TRBV11-3	.	.	12	TRBJ2-4
TGTGCCAGCCTAGCGGAAACAACCGGGGAGCTGTTTTTT	CASLAETTGELFF	TRBV6-5	.	TRBD2	13	TRBJ2-2
TGCGCCAGCAGCCAAGAGCCTGGGGCCAACGTCCTGACTTTC	CASSQEPGANVLTF	TRBV4-1	.	.	14	TRBJ2-6
TGTGCCAGCAGCTTAGCAGGGGCAGGTGAAAAACTGTTTTTT	CASSLAGAGEKLFF	TRBV7-2	.	.	14	TRBJ1-4
TGCGCCAGCAGCCAAGAGGGCACAGATACGCAGTATTTT	CASSQEGTDTQYF	TRBV4-3	.	.	13	TRBJ2-3
TGCAGCGTTGATAGCGGGAGGGCCTGGGGGACCCAGTACTTC	CSVDSGRAWGTQYF	TRBV29-1	.	TRBD2	14	TRBJ2-5
TGTGCCATCAGTGAACGGGCAGGGGAGCAGTACTTC	CAISERAGEQYF	TRBV10-3	.	.	12	TRBJ2-7
TGTGCCAGCAGGACAGGGGGTGCGGGGGCCAAAAACATTCAGTACTTC	CASRTGGAGAKNIQYF	TRBV27	.	TRBD1	16	TRBJ2-4